A single T cell receptor (beta chain) is shown here with its context. Several immunoSEQ 96-well plates shared each subset's DNA, each plate a replicate. Profiling relied on immunoSEQ multiplex PCR, and the TCRdb table lists in-frame clones only, not all of them. This sample has a few million clones, with less than 95% found just once. The source of the sample is a study of shared clonotypes between healthy human individuals. CD45RA-negative memory and CD45RA+ naive subsets were split from the CD4+ cells. The TCR was taken from a man younger than 30 in good health. Some clones in this sample may be carry-over from other donors' samples. Input material: naive CD4+ T cells from PBMCs. Stated subset: CD45RA+ positively selected.

DNA of the CDR3: TGTGCCAGCAGTGAAAGGAGGGGCCAGAACACCGGGGAGCTGTTTTTT. Protein: CASSERRGQNTGELFF. This sequence joins TRBV6-1 and TRBJ2-2, with a possible D match to TRBD2 (6 bases). V lost 2 bases to trimming and J lost 1 base, with 11 bases between them. CDR1 and CDR2 (germline): MNHNS, SASEGT. The length of the CDR3 is 16 residues.